What follows describes a single T cell receptor (beta chain). The antigen is unknown. CDR3 length equals 16 residues. CDR1 and CDR2 (germline): KGHSH, LQKENI. Trimming stripped 6 bases from V and 4 bases from J, with 21 bases between. This sample is part of a study of T cell repertoires in cytomegalovirus infection. The overall study: A matching HLA type, together with CMV infection, was signaled by public TCR beta signatures. Study observations and caveats: Dominating the ex vivo response were HLA-C-restricted CMV-specific TCR beta clonotypes. Pooled public TCR beta family frequency picked out CMV carriers with the relevant HLA.

TCRdb passed the reads through MiXCR, listing each CDR3 protein once. The sample holds around 740,000 distinct CDR3 sequences, 35% to 45% seen once. The sequence was collected from a human donor in good health (CMV status not recorded). Some clones in this sample may be carry-over from other donors' samples. The rearrangement links TRBV18 to TRBJ1-2, with D hard to call. Sequencing input: PBMCs. In DNA form, the CDR3 reads TGTGCCAGCTCCACCCGGGCGGGTCGGTCATTCTATGGCTACACCTTC. Translated, it gives CASSTRAGRSFYGYTF.